This T cell receptor beta chain is drawn from a study of CD8+CD57+ T cells in acquired aplastic anemia. The wider study: The DNA of sorted CD4+ and CD8+ cells averaged approximately 3.4 ug.

Genomic DNA, the template, was used for profiling of the TCR beta VDJ and CDR3. TCRdb used MiXCR to reprocess the reads, holding one entry per CDR3 protein. The data hold approximately 58,000 distinct CDR3 sequences, with 57% observed a single time. An expansion of CD8+CD57+ cells by flow cytometry had been shown in patients chosen for sequencing. By the time of blood sampling, patients had still received no therapy. Study-wide results and caveats: Shared by patients and controls, approximately 29 CD8+ CDR3s were abundant in patients. Between patients and controls, CD8+ Simpson's diversity did not vary significantly.

At least ten counts were recorded for this clonotype. Its antigen is currently unknown. The CDR3 has 15 residues. Germline CDR1 is LNHDA and CDR2 is SQIVND (reference sequence). Between the trimmed V and J ends, which lost 5 bases and 4 bases, there was a span of 17 bases. The sample consisted of sorted CD4+, CD8+, or CD8+CD57+ T cells (not recorded which) from PBMCs. J is TRBJ1-2 and V is TRBV19; D may be TRBD1 (5 bases). This receptor was identified in a human donor with aplastic anemia. The chain's CDR3 is CASSPTPGDTYGYTF. CDR3 coding DNA: TGTGCCAGTAGTCCGACCCCGGGGGATACCTATGGCTACACCTTC.